Given below is one T cell receptor beta chain in context. Because the CDR3's place on the DNA is in doubt, the DNA is left out and the CDR3 is given as listed by TCRdb. The data were obtained in a study of type 1 and type 2 diabetes patients. Study background: T cells were magnetically sorted from PBMCs as CD4+ or CD8+ subsets.

The length of the CDR3 is 22 amino acids, counting both ends. CDR1 is LNHDA and CDR2 is SQIVND in the germline V gene (reference sequence). Amplification started from genomic DNA. Multiplex PCR with 30 forward and 13 reverse primers amplified the TCR beta CDR3. One entry per CDR3 protein results from TCRdb running MiXCR on the multiplex PCR reads. The sample contains 280,000 or so distinct CDR3 sequences, around 47% of which appear only once. This receptor was obtained from a man between 18 and 35 years old with type 2 diabetes. The rearrangement joins TRBV19 to TRBJ2-5; the table gives TRBD1 as D, unverified against the DNA. The sample comprised peripheral blood mononuclear cells (PBMCs). CDR3: CASSRNQGDEKLFFGSSETQYF.